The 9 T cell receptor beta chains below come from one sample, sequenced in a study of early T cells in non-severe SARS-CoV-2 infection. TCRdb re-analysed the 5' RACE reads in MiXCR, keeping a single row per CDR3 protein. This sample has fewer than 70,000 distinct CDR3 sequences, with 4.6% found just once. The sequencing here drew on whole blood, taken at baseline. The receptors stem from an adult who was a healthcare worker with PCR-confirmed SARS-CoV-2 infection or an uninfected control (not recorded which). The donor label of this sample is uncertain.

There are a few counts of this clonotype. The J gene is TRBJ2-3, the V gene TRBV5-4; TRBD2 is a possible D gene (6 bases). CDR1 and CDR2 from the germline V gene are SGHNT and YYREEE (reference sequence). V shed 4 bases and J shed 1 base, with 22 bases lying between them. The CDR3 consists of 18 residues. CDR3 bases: TGTGCCAGCAGCCCTCAAGTGGTGGGGGGAGGTGGCACAGATACGCAGTATTTT. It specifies CASSPQVVGGGGTDTQYF.

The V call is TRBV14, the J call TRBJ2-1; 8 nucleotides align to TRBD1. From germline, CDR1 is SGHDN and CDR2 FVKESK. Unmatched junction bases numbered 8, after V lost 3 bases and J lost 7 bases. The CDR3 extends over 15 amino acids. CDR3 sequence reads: CASSQVTGALNEQFF. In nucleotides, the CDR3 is TGTGCCAGCAGCCAGGTGACAGGGGCCCTGAATGAGCAGTTCTTC. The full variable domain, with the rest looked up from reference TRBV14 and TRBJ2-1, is EAGVTQFPSHSVIEKGQTVTLRCDPISGHDNLYWYRRVMGKEIKFLLHFVKESKQDESGMPNNRFLAERTGGTYSTLKVQPAELEDSGVYFCASSQVTGALNEQFFGPGTRLTVL.

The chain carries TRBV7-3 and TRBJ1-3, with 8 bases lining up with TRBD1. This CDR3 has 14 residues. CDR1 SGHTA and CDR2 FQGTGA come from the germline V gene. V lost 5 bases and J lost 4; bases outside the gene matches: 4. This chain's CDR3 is CASSQTGVGNTIYF. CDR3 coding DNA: TGTGCCAGCAGCCAGACAGGGGTCGGAAACACCATATATTTT.

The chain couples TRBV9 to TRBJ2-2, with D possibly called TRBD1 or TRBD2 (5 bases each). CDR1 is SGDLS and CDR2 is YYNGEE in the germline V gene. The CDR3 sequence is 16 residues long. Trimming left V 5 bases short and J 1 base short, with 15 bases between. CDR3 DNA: TGTGCCAGCAGTCACCGGGACCGCTTGAACACCGGGGAGCTGTTTTTT. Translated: CASSHRDRLNTGELFF.

CDR3: CSARTGGSYEQYF. CDR3 nucleotides: TGCAGTGCTCGGACAGGGGGCTCCTACGAGCAGTACTTC. The chain is built from TRBV20-1 and TRBJ2-7; TRBD1 agrees at 10 bases. The CDR3 is 13 residues long. With 5 bases clipped from V and 0 bases from J, the junction kept 1 base outside the gene matches. CDR1 DFQATT and CDR2 SNEGSKA come from the germline V gene (reference sequence).

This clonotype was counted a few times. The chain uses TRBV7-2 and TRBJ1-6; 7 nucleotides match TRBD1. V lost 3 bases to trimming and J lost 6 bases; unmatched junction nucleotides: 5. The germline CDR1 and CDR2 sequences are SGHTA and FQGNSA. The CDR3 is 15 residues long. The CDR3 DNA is TGTGCCAGCAGCTTTGGACAGGCGATTAATTCACCCCTCCACTTT. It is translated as CASSFGQAINSPLHF.

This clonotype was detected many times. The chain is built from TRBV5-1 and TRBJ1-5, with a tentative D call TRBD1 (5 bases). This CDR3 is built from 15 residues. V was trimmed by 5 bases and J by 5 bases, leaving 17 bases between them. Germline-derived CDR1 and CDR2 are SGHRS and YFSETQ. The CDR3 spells CASRLIGARHQPQHF. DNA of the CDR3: TGCGCCAGCAGACTGATCGGGGCTCGGCATCAGCCCCAGCATTTT.

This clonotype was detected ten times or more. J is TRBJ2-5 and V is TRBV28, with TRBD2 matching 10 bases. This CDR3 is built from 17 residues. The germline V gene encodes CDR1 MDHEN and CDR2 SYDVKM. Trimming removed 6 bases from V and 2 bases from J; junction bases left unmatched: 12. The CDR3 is CASSLASGGPLQETQYF. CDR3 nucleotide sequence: TGTGCCAGCAGCCTGGCTAGCGGGGGTCCTTTACAAGAGACCCAGTACTTC.

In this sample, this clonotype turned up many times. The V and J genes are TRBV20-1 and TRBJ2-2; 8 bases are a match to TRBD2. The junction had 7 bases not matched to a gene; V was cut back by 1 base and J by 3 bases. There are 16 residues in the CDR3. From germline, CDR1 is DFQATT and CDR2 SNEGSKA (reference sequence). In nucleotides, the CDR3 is TGCAGTGCTAGAGGTGGCAGCGGGGGCCACACCGGGGAGCTGTTTTTT. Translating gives CSARGGSGGHTGELFF.